The next 13 T cell receptor beta chains were all read from a single sample in a study of shared clonotypes between healthy human individuals. Only in-frame clones appear in the TCRdb table, and some are missing; sequencing was by immunoSEQ multiplex PCR. The top ten clones hold about 12% of a sample with about half a million clones, 70% to 85% of them seen once. The sequencing input was PBMCs. The receptors shown here come from a woman aged 40 to 50 in good health. Some clones in this sample may be carry-over from other donors' samples.

This clone was seen only once. This chain's CDR3 is CASSLPDGELFF. Written as DNA, the CDR3 is TGTGCCAGCAGCTTACCTGACGGGGAGCTGTTTTTT. This chain joins TRBV11-2 and TRBJ2-2; D not resolved. The CDR3 length is 12 residues. CDR1 is SGHAT and CDR2 is FQNNGV in the germline V gene. With 2 bases removed from V and 7 bases from J, the gap between germline ends came to 5 bases.

CDR3 DNA: TGTGCCTGGAGTGTACCTCGCTATGGCTACACCTTC. Residues: CAWSVPRYGYTF. V usage is TRBV30 and J usage is TRBJ1-2, with D unclear. Germline CDR1 and CDR2: GTSNPN and SVGIG (reference sequence). V lost 0 bases and J lost 4, with 6 bases in between. The CDR3 runs to 12 residues. The entire variable domain, with the rest obtained from reference TRBV30 and TRBJ1-2, is as follows: SQTIHQWPATLVQPVGSPLSLECTVEGTSNPNLYWYRQAAGRGLQLLFYSVGIGQISSEVPQNLSASRPQDRQFILSSKKLLLSDSGFYLCAWSVPRYGYTFGSGTRLTVV.

This rearrangement joins TRBV5-1 to TRBJ2-2, with 9 positions matching TRBD2. The CDR3 sequence is 15 residues long. The V and J ends lost 1 base and 5 bases, in that order; junction bases with no gene match: 3. Germline V CDR1 and CDR2: SGHRS, YFSETQ. The DNA of the CDR3 is TGCGCCAGCAGCTTGACCAGCGGGGGGACCGGGGAGCTGTTTTTT. The encoded protein is CASSLTSGGTGELFF.

The rearrangement uses TRBV27 and TRBJ2-3; D is unclear. The V and J ends lost 5 bases and 1 base respectively, with 13 bases between them. The CDR3 runs to 15 residues. Germline-derived CDR1 and CDR2 are MNHEY and SMNVEV (reference sequence). The CDR3 nucleotides read TGTGCCAGCAGTCTGGGTGGTGGTGGCACAGATACGCAGTATTTT. This sequence encodes CASSLGGGGTDTQYF.

V usage is TRBV2 and J usage is TRBJ1-5, with TRBD1 matching 7 bases. V lost 3 bases to trimming and J lost 6 bases; unmatched junction nucleotides: 8. Looked up from germline, CDR1 is SNHLY and CDR2 is FYNNEI. This CDR3 spans 15 amino acids. CDR3 DNA: TGTGCCAGCAGTGAGGGGGCAGGGGGGATTCAGCCCCAGCATTTT. Residues: CASSEGAGGIQPQHF.

Many counts were recorded for this clone. The genes are TRBV7-2 and TRBJ1-1; tentatively, D is TRBD1 (5 bases). This CDR3 is built from 15 residues. The germline V gene has CDR1 SGHTA and CDR2 FQGNSA. V was shortened by 5 bases and J by 3 bases, with 16 bases between the two germline ends. Here the CDR3 DNA reads TGTGCCAGCAGCCTCGGGGGGGAGTTCGACACTGAAGCTTTCTTT. Translating it yields CASSLGGEFDTEAFF. The variable domain in full, with the rest retrieved from reference TRBV7-2 and TRBJ1-1, is GAGVSQSPSNKVTEKGKDVELRCDPISGHTALYWYRQSLGQGLEFLIYFQGNSAPDKSGLPSDRFSAERTGGSVSTLTIQRTQQEDSAVYLCASSLGGEFDTEAFFGQGTRLTVV.

The J gene is TRBJ2-6, the V gene TRBV7-4; D call uncertain. This CDR3 contains 18 residues. Trimming took off 5 bases at V and 5 bases at J, with 22 bases between the two ends. CDR1 is SGHVT, CDR2 SQSDAQ, per germline. The CDR3 loop reads CASSDSRSSQSRANVLTF. For the CDR3, the DNA is TGTGCCAGCAGCGATTCCCGCAGCTCACAAAGTCGGGCCAACGTCCTGACTTTC.

Ten or more counts support this clone. The chain combines TRBV19 with TRBJ2-2; D might be TRBD1 (6 bases). The V gene's germline CDR1 is LNHDA and CDR2 SQIVND (reference sequence). Trimming left V 4 bases short and J 5 bases short, with 14 bases between. The CDR3 has 15 residues. For the CDR3, the DNA is TGTGCCAGTAGTACCCCGGGACAAGGAACCGGGGAGCTGTTTTTT. This gives the protein CASSTPGQGTGELFF.

The rearrangement joins TRBV30 to TRBJ2-7, with D uncertain. The CDR3 spans 12 residues. CDR1 and CDR2 (germline): GTSNPN, SVGIG (reference sequence). V was pared by 5 bases and J by 3 bases, with 11 bases between. Here the CDR3 DNA reads TGTGCCTGGGGTCGGTCCCTCTACGAGCAGTACTTC. Protein: CAWGRSLYEQYF. Looking up the rest from reference TRBV30 and TRBJ2-7 gives the full variable domain: SQTIHQWPATLVQPVGSPLSLECTVEGTSNPNLYWYRQAAGRGLQLLFYSVGIGQISSEVPQNLSASRPQDRQFILSSKKLLLSDSGFYLCAWGRSLYEQYFGPGTRLTVT.

About this clone: This sequence is one base from a far larger clone and is likely a read error. The chain couples TRBV4-2 to TRBJ2-1; 12 nucleotides line up with TRBD2. The V gene's germline CDR1 is LGHNA and CDR2 YNFKEQ. The CDR3 sequence is 16 residues long. CDR3 in amino acids: CAGSLSTSGSYNEQFF. CDR3 DNA: TGTGCCGGCAGCCTCTCGACTAGCGGGAGCTACAATGAGCAGTTCTTC.

The chain employs TRBV11-2 and TRBJ1-2; D gene unclear. This CDR3 comprises 14 residues. Trimming cost V 5 bases and J 2 bases, with 12 bases left between them. Per the germline V gene, CDR1 is SGHAT and CDR2 is FQNNGV. CDR3 sequence reads: CASSRPGANYGYTF. The CDR3 DNA is TGTGCCAGCAGCCGACCTGGAGCAAACTATGGCTACACCTTC.

This chain links TRBV19 with TRBJ2-7; D is undetermined. The CDR3 runs 13 residues. Between the trimmed V and J ends, which lost 6 bases and 4 bases, there was a span of 13 bases. Germline V lookup: CDR1 LNHDA, CDR2 SQIVND (reference sequence). Here the CDR3 reads CASSSLFGYEQYF. DNA for the CDR3: TGTGCCAGTAGCTCCCTATTTGGGTACGAGCAGTACTTC.

Here the CDR3 reads CASSQDLTVAHGYTF. CDR3 DNA: TGTGCCAGCAGCCAAGATTTGACAGTAGCTCATGGCTACACCTTC. The chain carries TRBV4-2 and TRBJ1-2; D might be TRBD1 (5 bases). In germline, CDR1 is LGHNA, CDR2 YNFKEQ. V lost 0 bases and J lost 6, with 14 bases in between. The CDR3 extends over 15 amino acids.